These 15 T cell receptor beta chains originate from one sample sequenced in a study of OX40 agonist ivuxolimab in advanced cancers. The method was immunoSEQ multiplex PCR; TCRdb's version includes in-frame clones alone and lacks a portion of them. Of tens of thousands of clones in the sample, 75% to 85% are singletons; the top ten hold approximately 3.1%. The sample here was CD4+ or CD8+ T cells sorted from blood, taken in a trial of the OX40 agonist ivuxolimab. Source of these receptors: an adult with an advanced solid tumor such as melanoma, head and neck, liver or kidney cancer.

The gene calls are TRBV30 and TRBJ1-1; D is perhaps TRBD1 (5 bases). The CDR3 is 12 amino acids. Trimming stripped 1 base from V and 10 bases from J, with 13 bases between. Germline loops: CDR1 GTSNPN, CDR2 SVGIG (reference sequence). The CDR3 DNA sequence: TGTGCCTGGAGTGGTGACGGACAAGGAGCTTTCTTT. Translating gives CAWSGDGQGAFF.

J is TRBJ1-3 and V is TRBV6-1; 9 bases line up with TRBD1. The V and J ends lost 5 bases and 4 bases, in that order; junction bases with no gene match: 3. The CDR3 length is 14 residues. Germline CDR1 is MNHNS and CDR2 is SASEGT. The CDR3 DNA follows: TGTGCCAGCAGTTGGACAGGGGACGGAAACACCATATATTTT. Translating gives CASSWTGDGNTIYF.

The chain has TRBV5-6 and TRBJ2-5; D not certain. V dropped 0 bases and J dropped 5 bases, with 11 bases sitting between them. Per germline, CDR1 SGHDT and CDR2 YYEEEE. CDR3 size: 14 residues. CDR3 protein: CASSLGLTGETQYF. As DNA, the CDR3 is TGTGCCAGCAGCTTGGGGCTAACCGGGGAGACCCAGTACTTC. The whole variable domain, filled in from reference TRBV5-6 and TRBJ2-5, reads DAGVTQSPTHLIKTRGQQVTLRCSPKSGHDTVSWYQQALGQGPQFIFQYYEEEERQRGNFPDRFSGHQFPNYSSELNVNALLLGDSALYLCASSLGLTGETQYFGPGTRLLVL.

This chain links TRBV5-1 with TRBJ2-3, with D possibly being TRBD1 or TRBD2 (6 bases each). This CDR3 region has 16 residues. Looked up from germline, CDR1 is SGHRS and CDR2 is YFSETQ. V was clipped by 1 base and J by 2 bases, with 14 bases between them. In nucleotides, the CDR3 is TGCGCCAGCAGCTTGTATGCGGGACACTCCACAGATACGCAGTATTTT. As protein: CASSLYAGHSTDTQYF.

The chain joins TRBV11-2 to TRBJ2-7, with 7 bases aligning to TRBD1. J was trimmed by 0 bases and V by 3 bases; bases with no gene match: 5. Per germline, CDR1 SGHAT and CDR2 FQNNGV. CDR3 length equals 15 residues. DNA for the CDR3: TGTGCCAGCAGCTTTCCTGGACAGGCCTCCTACGAGCAGTACTTC. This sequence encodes CASSFPGQASYEQYF.

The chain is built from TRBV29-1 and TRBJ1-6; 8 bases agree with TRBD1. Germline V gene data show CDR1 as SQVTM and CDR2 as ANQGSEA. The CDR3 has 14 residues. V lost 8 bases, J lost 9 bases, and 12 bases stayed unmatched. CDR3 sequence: CSILSAGGTSPLHF. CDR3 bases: TGCAGCATCCTGTCGGCAGGGGGCACTTCACCCCTCCACTTT.

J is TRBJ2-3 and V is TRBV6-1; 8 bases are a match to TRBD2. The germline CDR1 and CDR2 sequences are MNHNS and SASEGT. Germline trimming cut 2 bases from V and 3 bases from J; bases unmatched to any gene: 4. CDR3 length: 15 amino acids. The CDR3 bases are TGTGCCAGCAGTGAATTGAGCGGGAGTACAGATACGCAGTATTTT. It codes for CASSELSGSTDTQYF.

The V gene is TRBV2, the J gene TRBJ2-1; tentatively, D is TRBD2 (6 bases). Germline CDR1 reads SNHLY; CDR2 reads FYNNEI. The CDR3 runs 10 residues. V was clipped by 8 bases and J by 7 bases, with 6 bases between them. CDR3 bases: TGTGCCAGCGGAGGGAATGAGCAGTTCTTC. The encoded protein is CASGGNEQFF.

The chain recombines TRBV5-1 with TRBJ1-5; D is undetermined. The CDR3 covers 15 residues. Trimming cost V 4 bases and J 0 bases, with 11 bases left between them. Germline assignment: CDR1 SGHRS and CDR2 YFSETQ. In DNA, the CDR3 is TGCGCCAGCAGCCCAGGAGAGTATAGCAATCAGCCCCAGCATTTT. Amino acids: CASSPGEYSNQPQHF.

CDR3 sequence (DNA): TGCGCCAGCAGCGATGGACTAGCGGGAGTGGTGCAGTACTTC. It codes for CASSDGLAGVVQYF. This chain uses TRBV5-1 with TRBJ2-7, with 13 bases lining up with TRBD2. Trimming cost V 4 bases and J 9 bases; bases outside gene matches: 7. From germline, CDR1 is SGHRS and CDR2 YFSETQ. The CDR3 is 14 residues long.

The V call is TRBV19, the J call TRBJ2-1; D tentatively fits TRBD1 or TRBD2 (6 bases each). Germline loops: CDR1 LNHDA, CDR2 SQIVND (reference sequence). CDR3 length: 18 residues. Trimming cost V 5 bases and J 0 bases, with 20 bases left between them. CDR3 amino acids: CASSGGGAAPGSYNEQFF. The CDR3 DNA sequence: TGTGCCAGTAGTGGGGGCGGGGCGGCCCCTGGCTCCTACAATGAGCAGTTCTTC.

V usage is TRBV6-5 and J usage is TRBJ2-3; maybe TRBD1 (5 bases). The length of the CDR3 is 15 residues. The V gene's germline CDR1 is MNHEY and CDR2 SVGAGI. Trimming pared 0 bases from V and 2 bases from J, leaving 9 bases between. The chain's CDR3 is CASSYSNRITDTQYF. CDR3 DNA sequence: TGTGCCAGCAGTTACTCGAACAGGATCACAGATACGCAGTATTTT.

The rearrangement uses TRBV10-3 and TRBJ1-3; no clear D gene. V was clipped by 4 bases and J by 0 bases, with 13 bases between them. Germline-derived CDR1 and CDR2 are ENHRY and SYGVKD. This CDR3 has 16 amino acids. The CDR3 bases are TGTGCCATCAGTGCGTCCAATCCAGCCTCTGGAAACACCATATATTTT. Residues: CAISASNPASGNTIYF.

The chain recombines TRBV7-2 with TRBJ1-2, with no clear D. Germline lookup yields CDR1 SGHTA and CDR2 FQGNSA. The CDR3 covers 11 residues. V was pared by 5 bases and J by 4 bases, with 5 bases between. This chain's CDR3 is CASSESYGYTF. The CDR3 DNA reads TGTGCCAGCAGCGAATCCTATGGCTACACCTTC.

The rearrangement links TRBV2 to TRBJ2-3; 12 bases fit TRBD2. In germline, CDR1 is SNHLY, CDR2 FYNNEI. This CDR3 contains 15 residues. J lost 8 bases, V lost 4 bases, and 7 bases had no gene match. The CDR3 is CASSALAGGFGTQYF. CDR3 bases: TGTGCCAGCAGTGCTCTAGCGGGAGGGTTTGGTACGCAGTATTTT. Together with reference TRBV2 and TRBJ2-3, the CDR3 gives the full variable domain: EPEVTQTPSHQVTQMGQEVILRCVPISNHLYFYWYRQILGQKVEFLVSFYNNEISEKSEIFDDQFSVERPDGSNFTLKIRSTKLEDSAMYFCASSALAGGFGTQYFGPGTRLTVL.